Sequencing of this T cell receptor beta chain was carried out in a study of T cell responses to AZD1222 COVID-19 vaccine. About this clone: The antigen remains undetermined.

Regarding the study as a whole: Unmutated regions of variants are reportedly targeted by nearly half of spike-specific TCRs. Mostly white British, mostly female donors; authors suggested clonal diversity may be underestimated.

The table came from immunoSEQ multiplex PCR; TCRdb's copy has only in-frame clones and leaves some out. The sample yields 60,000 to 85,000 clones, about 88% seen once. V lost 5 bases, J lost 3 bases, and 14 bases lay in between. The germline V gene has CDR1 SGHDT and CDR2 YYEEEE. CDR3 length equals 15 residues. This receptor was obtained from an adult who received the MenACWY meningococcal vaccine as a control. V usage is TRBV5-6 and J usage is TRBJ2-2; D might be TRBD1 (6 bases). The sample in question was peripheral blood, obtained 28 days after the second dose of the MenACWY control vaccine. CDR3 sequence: CASSRTDWDTGELFF. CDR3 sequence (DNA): TGTGCCAGCAGTAGGACAGACTGGGACACCGGGGAGCTGTTTTTT.